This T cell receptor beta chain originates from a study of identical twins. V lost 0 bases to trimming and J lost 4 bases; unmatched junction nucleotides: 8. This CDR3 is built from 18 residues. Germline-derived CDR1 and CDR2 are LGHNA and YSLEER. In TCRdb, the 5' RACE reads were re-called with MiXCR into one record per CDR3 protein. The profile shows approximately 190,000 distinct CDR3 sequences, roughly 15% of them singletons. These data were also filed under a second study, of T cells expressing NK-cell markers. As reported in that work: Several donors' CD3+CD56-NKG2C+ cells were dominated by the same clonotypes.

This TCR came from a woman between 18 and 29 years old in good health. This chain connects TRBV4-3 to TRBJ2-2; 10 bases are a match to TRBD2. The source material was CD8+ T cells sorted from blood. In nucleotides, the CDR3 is TGCGCCAGCAGCCAAGATTGGCTAGCGGGAGCTAGCACCGGGGAGCTGTTTTTT. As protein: CASSQDWLAGASTGELFF.